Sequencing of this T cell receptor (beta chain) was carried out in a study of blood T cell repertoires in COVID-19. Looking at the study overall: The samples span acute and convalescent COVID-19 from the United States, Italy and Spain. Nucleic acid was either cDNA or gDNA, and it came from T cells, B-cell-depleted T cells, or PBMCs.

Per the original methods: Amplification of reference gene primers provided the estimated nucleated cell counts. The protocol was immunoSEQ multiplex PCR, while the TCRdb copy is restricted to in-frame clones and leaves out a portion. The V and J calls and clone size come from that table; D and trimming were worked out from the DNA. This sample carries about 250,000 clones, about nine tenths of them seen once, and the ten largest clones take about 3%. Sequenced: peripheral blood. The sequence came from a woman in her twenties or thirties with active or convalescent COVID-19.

The CDR3 reads CASSSAQTAVDTQYF. CDR3 nucleotides: TGTGCCAGCAGCTCCGCACAGACCGCAGTAGATACGCAGTATTTT. This chain uses TRBV7-2 with TRBJ2-3; D is undetermined. This CDR3 is built from 15 residues. Trimming left V 4 bases short and J 5 bases short, with 16 bases between. Germline loops: CDR1 SGHTA, CDR2 FQGNSA.